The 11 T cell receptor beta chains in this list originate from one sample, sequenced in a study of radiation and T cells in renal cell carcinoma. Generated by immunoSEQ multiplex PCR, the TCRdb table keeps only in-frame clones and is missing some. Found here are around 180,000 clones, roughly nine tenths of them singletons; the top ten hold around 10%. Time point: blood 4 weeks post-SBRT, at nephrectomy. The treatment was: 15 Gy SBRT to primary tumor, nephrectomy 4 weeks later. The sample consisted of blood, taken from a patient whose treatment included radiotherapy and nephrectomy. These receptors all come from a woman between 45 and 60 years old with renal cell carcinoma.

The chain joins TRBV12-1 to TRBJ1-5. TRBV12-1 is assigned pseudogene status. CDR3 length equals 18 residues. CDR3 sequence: CASSLTGSFPFSNQPQHF. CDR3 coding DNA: TGTGCCAGCAGCTTAACCGGGTCCTTCCCTTTTAGCAATCAGCCCCAGCATTTT.

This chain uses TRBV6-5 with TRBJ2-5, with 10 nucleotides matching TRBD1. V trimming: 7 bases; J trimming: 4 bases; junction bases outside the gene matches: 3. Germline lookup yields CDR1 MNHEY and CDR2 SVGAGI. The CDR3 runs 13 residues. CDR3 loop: CASTDRGRETQYF. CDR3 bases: TGTGCCAGCACCGACAGGGGGCGAGAGACCCAGTACTTC.

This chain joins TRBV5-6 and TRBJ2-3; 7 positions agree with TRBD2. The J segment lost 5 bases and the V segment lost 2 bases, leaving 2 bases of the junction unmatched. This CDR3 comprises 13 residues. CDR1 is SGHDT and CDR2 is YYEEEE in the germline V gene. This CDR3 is CASSFLAEDTQYF. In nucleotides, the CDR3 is TGTGCCAGCAGCTTTCTAGCGGAAGATACGCAGTATTTT.

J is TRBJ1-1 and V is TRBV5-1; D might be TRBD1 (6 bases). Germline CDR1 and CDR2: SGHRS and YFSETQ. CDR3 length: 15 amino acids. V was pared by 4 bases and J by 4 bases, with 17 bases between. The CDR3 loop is CASSPEGGRSTEAFF. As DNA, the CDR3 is TGCGCCAGCAGCCCCGAAGGGGGTCGGAGCACTGAAGCTTTCTTT.

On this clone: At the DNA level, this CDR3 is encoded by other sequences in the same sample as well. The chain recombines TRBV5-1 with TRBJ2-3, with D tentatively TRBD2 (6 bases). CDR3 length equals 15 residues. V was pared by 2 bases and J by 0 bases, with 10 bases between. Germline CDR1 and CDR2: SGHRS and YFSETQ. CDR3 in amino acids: CASSFGGSSTDTQYF. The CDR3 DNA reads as TGCGCCAGCAGCTTCGGGGGTTCTAGCACAGATACGCAGTATTTT. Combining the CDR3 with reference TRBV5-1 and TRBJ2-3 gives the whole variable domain KAGVTQTPRYLIKTRGQQVTLSCSPISGHRSVSWYQQTPGQGLQFLFEYFSETQRNKGNFPGRFSGRQFSNSRSEMNVSTLELGDSALYLCASSFGGSSTDTQYFGPGTRLTVL.

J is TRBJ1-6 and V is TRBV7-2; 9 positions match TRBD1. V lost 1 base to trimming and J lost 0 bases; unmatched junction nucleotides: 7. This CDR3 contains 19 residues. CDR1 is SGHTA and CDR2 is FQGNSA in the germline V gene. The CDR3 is CASSLVGQGSSSYNSPLHF. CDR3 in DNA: TGTGCCAGCAGCTTAGTGGGACAGGGATCCAGCTCCTATAATTCACCCCTCCACTTT.

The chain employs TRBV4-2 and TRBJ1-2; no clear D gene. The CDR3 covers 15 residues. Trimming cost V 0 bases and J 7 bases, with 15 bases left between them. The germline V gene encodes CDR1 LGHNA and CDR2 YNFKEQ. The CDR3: CASSQDPSGRSGYTF. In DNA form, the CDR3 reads TGTGCCAGCAGCCAAGACCCCTCAGGTAGGAGTGGCTACACCTTC.

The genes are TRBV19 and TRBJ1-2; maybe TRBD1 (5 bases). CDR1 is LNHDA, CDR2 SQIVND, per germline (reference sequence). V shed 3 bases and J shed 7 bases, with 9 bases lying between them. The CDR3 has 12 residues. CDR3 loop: CASSMIRGGYTF. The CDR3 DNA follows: TGTGCCAGTAGTATGATTAGGGGTGGCTACACCTTC.

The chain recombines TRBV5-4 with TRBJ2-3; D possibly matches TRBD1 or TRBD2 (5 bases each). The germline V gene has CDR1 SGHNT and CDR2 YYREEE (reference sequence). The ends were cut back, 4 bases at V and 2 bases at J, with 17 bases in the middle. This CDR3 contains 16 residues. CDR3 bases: TGTGCCAGCAGCACCACTCCGGGACCAAACACAGATACGCAGTATTTT. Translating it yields CASSTTPGPNTDTQYF.

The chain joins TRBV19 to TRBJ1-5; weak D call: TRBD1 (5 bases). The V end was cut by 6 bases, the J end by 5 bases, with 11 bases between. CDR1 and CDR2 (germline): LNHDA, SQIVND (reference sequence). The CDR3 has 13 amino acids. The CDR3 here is CASSGALYQPQHF. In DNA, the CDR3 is TGTGCCAGTAGCGGGGCCCTTTATCAGCCCCAGCATTTT.

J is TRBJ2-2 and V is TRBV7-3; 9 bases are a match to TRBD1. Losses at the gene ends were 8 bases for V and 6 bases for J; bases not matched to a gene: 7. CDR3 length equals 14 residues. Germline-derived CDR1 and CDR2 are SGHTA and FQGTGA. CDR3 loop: CASQQGAESGELFF. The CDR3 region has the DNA TGTGCCAGCCAACAGGGGGCGGAATCCGGGGAGCTGTTTTTT.